A single T cell receptor (beta chain) is shown here with its context. Its antigen is still unknown. Base quality data are lacking; no much larger clone is found one base away. Preparation of the library involved 5' RACE. The instrument was an Illumina HiSeq 2000. A universal primer binding site was introduced by template switching, and a unique molecular identifier was present in the final cDNA, enabling accurate counting of TCR cDNA molecules. First-strand cDNA for TCR alpha and beta chains was synthesized from specific primers in the conserved constant-segment region. Each cDNA library was double barcoded, with a SMART-Mk sample barcode plus Illumina barcodes, to control for contamination. TruSeq adapter sequences, together with Illumina sample barcodes, were added in two successive PCR steps. The Illumina HiSeq platform was used with custom primers to sequence TCR alpha and beta cDNA libraries. The study's own analysis went as follows. Unique molecular identifiers were extracted from raw reads with MiGEC, and CDR3 positions were determined with MiXCR. For each individual, recombination models were inferred using an EM algorithm with the repgenHMM and IGoR tools. Shared clonotype analysis was performed with the tcR package in R, normalizing sharing by the product of cloneset sizes. To study raw recombination without the effects of thymic and clonal selection, out-of-frame nonproductive sequences were analyzed. TCRdb reprocessing: public reads trimmed at Q25 with fastp, clones called with MiXCR, in-frame beta chains kept. Every CDR3 protein is listed once, alongside the most common genes and DNA of its rows. Here the V and J calls rest on TCRdb's processing, not on the authors' analysis. This sample is represented by 550,000 to 700,000 distinct CDR3 sequences; 21% of them were singletons. The ten top clones hold about 4.3% of the sample.

This sample was included in a study of identical twins listed by TCRdb under 2016. Describing the broader study: The study deep-sequenced TCR alpha and beta repertoires from monozygotic twins, unrelated adults of various ages and cord blood to test whether fetal clonotypes persist. To rule out contamination, replicate twin experiments were performed at different times with different library preparation protocols.

General findings and caveats noted by the study authors: Compared with coincidental sharing between unrelated individuals, out-of-frame TCR alpha sequences shared between twins had an excess of sequences with low generation probability. Fewer insertions were carried by abundant cord blood beta clonotypes, a similar but weaker trend appeared in young adult naive repertoires, and no such trend appeared in memory repertoires. Zero-insertion analyses could be partly confounded by invariant T cells such as MAIT and iNKT, though diverse VJ usage argued against such confounding for most clonotypes. Because the same donors could not be followed over many years, conclusions were based on cross-sectional statistical analysis. In monozygotic twins, recombination models systematically underestimated out-of-frame TCR alpha sharing, but the models matched the sharing seen between unrelated individuals. The excess sharing between twins in beta out-of-frame sequences was weaker because fewer shared sequences reduced the signal-to-noise ratio.

Only healthy Caucasian donors were included. Three pairs of female monozygotic twins, all aged 18 to 29 years, made up the twin cohort. RNA for TCR libraries was isolated from peripheral blood mononuclear cells. V and J are truncated by 2 bases and 6 bases respectively, leaving an intervening sequence of 9 bases. CDR1 and CDR2 are read off the germline V gene as SQVTM and ANQGSEA. Counted from cysteine to phenylalanine, this CDR3 has 12 amino acids. CDR3 DNA is the only sequence kept; it has 36 bases, read in frame from the first base. This same sample was also part of a study on T cells expressing NK-cell markers. As that second paper reports: Three sorted T-cell subsets (CD3+CD56+NKG2C+, CD3+CD56+NKG2C- and CD3+CD56-NKG2C+) from roughly 8 donors had their TCR beta-chain repertoires profiled. Of the eight sequenced donors, seven were found to be HCMV-seropositive and one was found to be HCMV-seronegative. In several experiments an anti-gammadeltaTCR antibody was added to restrict sorting to alphabetaTCR-expressing T cells. In several donors, the dominant CD3+CD56+NKG2C+ clonotypes were among the top 10 CD8+ clonotypes and accounted for roughly 1.0-7.5% of CD8+ T cells. Those dominant clonotypes were again the most abundant among CD3+CD56-NKG2C+ cells in a handful of donors, at roughly 25-60.1%. It remained unclear whether the expanded NKG2C-expressing T cell clones were specific for HCMV antigens. Randomly selected healthy volunteers, three men and five women, were used as the eight sequenced donors. To determine HCMV serostatus, a commercial ELISA kit was used to detect HCMV-specific IgG in serum. For roughly six donors, bulk peripheral blood T-cell repertoires were also sequenced from unsorted PBMC. MIGEC handled demultiplexing of the reads and grouping by UMI, while MiTCR was used to assemble and quantify clonotypes. To exclude erroneous sequences, any TCR cDNA sequence not supported by at least two reads was discarded. The tcR package was used for downstream repertoire analysis, with clonotypes matched between fractions based on CDR3 nucleotide sequence plus V segment. VDJmatch was used to annotate antigen specificity against VDJdb, with one amino acid substitution in CDR3 allowed.

The sequencing sample was made of PBMCs. This receptor was taken from a woman aged 18-29 years in good health. The chain is encoded by TRBV29-1 joined to TRBJ2-3, with no D gene named confidently. The bases are TGCAGCGTTGAAATAGGCCGGGATACGCAGTATTTT. Its translation reads: CSVEIGRDTQYF.